The clone carrying this TCR beta chain ranks as medium-sized. Antigen: not known. The record originates from a study of vaccination and CD4 T cells after COVID-19. Sequencing of cultured CD4+ T cell DNA used the Oncomine TCR Beta short-read assay. TCRdb redid the calling of the PCR reads with MiXCR, one entry per CDR3 protein. Of about 26,000 distinct CDR3 sequences detected, more than 35% appear once; the ten largest clones hold approximately 5.3%. Germline V gene sequence: CDR1 SGHVS, CDR2 FNYEAQ. Deletions cut 4 bases from V and 2 bases from J, with 11 bases between. The length of the CDR3 is 14 residues. The sample's time point: late sampling 161 to 241 days after vaccination in a few convalescent patients. Treatment noted: roughly 11-day PBMC culture with coronavirus spike peptide pools or control peptides (ViraFEST assay).

The chain employs TRBV7-6 and TRBJ1-2; D unclear. This sample comprised CD4+ T cells from blood, cultured in vitro, obtained about 7 months after SARS-CoV-2 vaccination. The sequence came from a human donor who had recovered from COVID-19. The CDR3 DNA reads as TGTGCCAGCAGCTCCGAGGGCCGAAACTATGGCTACACCTTC. Translation: CASSSEGRNYGYTF.